A selection of T cell receptor beta chains follows, all from one sample in a study of T-cell memory formation after mild COVID-19. A single record per CDR3 protein comes from TCRdb applying MiXCR to the 5' RACE reads. Among more than 150,000 distinct CDR3 sequences listed, roughly 23% were seen once. Sequencing was performed on PBMCs or a T cell subset sorted from them (not recorded which). The receptors derive from an adult woman who had mild COVID-19 (a few samples of this study predate the infection). Cell type and time point are not known. CDR3s include the opening cysteine and the closing phenylalanine or tryptophan. A D gene is named only where the DNA matches it firmly. The size of a clone is reported for some rows only, either as once, few or many, or as a class for expanded clones.

v_call	d_call	j_call	clone_size	cdr3_aa	cdr3_nt
TRBV7-9	TRBD2	TRBJ2-7	many	CASSPPSGGPIYEQYF	TGTGCCAGCAGCCCGCCTTCGGGGGGACCTATTTACGAGCAGTACTTC
TRBV20-1	TRBD2	TRBJ2-5	few	CSASPTSAQETQYF	TGCAGTGCTAGCCCTACTAGCGCACAAGAGACCCAGTACTTC
TRBV7-2	.	TRBJ2-5	few	CASSLMVAGETQYF	TGTGCCAGCAGCTTAATGGTGGCGGGGGAGACCCAGTACTTC
TRBV7-6	.	TRBJ1-1	few	CASSLETASEAFF	TGTGCCAGCAGCCTAGAGACGGCCTCTGAAGCTTTCTTT
TRBV28	.	TRBJ2-5	once	CASSLSGQDPQETQYF	TGTGCCAGCAGTTTATCAGGGCAGGACCCCCAAGAGACCCAGTACTTC
TRBV7-6	.	TRBJ1-1	.	CASSLESQLSTEAFF	TGTGCCAGCAGCTTAGAGAGCCAACTCAGCACTGAAGCTTTCTTT
TRBV5-1	TRBD1	TRBJ2-5	.	CASSLVGTQGRQETQYF	TGCGCCAGCAGCTTGGTGGGGACACAGGGGAGACAAGAGACCCAGTACTTC
TRBV18	TRBD1	TRBJ2-7	.	CASSPDSSGTGLSYEQYF	TGTGCCAGCTCACCTGATAGCTCGGGGACAGGCCTCTCCTACGAGCAGTACTTC
TRBV18	TRBD1	TRBJ1-6	few	CASSRDRESLNNSPLHF	TGTGCCAGCTCACGGGACAGGGAATCCCTGAATAATTCACCCCTCCACTTT
TRBV11-3	.	TRBJ1-1	.	CASTENTEAFF	TGTGCCAGCACGGAGAACACTGAAGCTTTCTTT
TRBV29-1	TRBD2	TRBJ2-3	.	CSSGGGADTQYF	TGCAGCTCGGGGGGGGGCGCAGATACGCAGTATTTT
TRBV7-8	TRBD1	TRBJ2-5	.	CASSSRDSPQETQYF	TGTGCCAGCAGCTCACGGGACAGCCCACAAGAGACCCAGTACTTC
TRBV13	TRBD2	TRBJ2-7	few	CASSPPSGYEQYF	TGTGCCAGCAGCCCACCTAGCGGTTACGAGCAGTACTTC
TRBV30	.	TRBJ2-3	.	CAWGIKHTDTQYF	TGTGCCTGGGGGATCAAACACACAGATACGCAGTATTTT
TRBV11-3	TRBD2	TRBJ2-1	.	CASSLRLLAASYNEQFF	TGTGCCAGCAGCTTAAGGCTACTAGCGGCTTCCTACAATGAGCAGTTCTTC
TRBV27	TRBD2	TRBJ2-3	few	CASSFGTSGSTDTQYF	TGTGCCAGCAGTTTTGGGACTAGCGGGAGCACAGATACGCAGTATTTT
TRBV5-8	.	TRBJ2-7	few	CASSPGRFQYF	TGTGCCAGCAGTCCGGGGAGATTCCAGTACTTC
TRBV28	.	TRBJ2-7	.	CASSSPRGSGEGHEQYF	TGTGCCAGCAGTTCCCCACGGGGGTCGGGAGAGGGTCACGAGCAGTACTTC
TRBV19	.	TRBJ1-2	.	CASSIWGDYTF	TGTGCCAGTAGTATTTGGGGAGACTACACCTTC
TRBV24-1	.	TRBJ2-5	few	CATSDLNRETVIETQYF	TGTGCCACCAGTGACCTAAACAGGGAGACGGTTATAGAGACCCAGTACTTC
TRBV5-1	TRBD1	TRBJ2-5	.	CASSFGQATRETQYF	TGCGCCAGCAGCTTTGGACAGGCCACGCGAGAGACCCAGTACTTC
TRBV29-1	.	TRBJ2-1	.	CSAEGGTYNEQFF	TGCAGCGCAGAGGGGGGGACCTACAATGAGCAGTTCTTC
TRBV3-1	.	TRBJ1-1	few	CASSPSGGNTEAFF	TGTGCCAGCAGCCCATCCGGTGGTAACACTGAAGCTTTCTTT
TRBV12-3/TRBV12-4	.	TRBJ1-6	few	CASRPDAGDPNSPLHF	TGTGCCAGCAGGCCCGACGCAGGGGACCCTAATTCACCCCTCCACTTT
TRBV5-4	TRBD2	TRBJ2-1	few	CASSFRGGNNEQFF	TGTGCCAGCAGCTTTCGCGGGGGGAACAATGAGCAGTTCTTC
TRBV4-3	.	TRBJ2-1	.	CASSQDFSRRKFF	TGCGCCAGCAGCCAAGATTTCTCACGGAGGAAGTTCTTC
TRBV5-5	.	TRBJ2-7	.	CASSLYQGSYEQYF	TGTGCCAGCAGCTTGTACCAGGGGTCCTACGAGCAGTACTTC
TRBV29-1	TRBD1	TRBJ2-7	once	CSVARQGAYEQYF	TGCAGCGTTGCCAGACAGGGGGCATACGAGCAGTACTTC
TRBV5-4	TRBD1	TRBJ2-1	once	CASSQTGTGGGNEQFF	TGTGCCAGCAGCCAGACCGGGACAGGGGGTGGCAATGAGCAGTTCTTC
TRBV25-1	.	TRBJ1-1	few	CASSEWQGGTEAFF	TGTGCCAGCAGTGAATGGCAGGGAGGCACTGAAGCTTTCTTT
TRBV2	.	TRBJ2-5	.	CANLPATGGPQYF	TGTGCCAACTTACCTGCGACAGGCGGCCCCCAGTACTTC
TRBV3-1	TRBD2	TRBJ2-1	few	CASSLEGLAGGLGNEQFF	TGTGCCAGCAGCCTAGAAGGACTAGCGGGAGGTCTGGGCAATGAGCAGTTCTTC
TRBV23-1	.	TRBJ2-5	.	CASSQFSQEETQYF	TGCGCCAGCAGTCAATTTTCCCAGGAAGAGACCCAGTACTTC